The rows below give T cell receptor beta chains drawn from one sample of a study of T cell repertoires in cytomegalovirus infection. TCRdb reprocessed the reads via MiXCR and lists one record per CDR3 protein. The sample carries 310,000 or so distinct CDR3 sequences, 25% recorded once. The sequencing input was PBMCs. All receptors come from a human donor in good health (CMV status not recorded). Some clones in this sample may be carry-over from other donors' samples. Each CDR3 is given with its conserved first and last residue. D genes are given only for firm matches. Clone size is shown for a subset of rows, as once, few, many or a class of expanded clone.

CASSRELVDTQCF TGTGCCAGCAGCCGGGAGTTGGTAGATACGCAGTGTTTT . . TRBJ2-3 13 TRBV7-9
CASSLGQSSYEQYF TGTGCCAGCAGTCTAGGACAGAGCTCCTACGAGCAGTACTTC . . TRBJ2-7 14 TRBV7-8
CAWSVTSGKALEQFF TGTGCCTGGAGTGTGACTAGCGGGAAGGCCCTAGAGCAGTTCTTC TRBD2 . TRBJ2-1 15 TRBV30
CASSQGHAGAYEQYF TGTGCCAGCAGCCAAGGTCATGCGGGGGCGTACGAGCAGTACTTC . few TRBJ2-7 15 TRBV4-2
CASSQSAGTALNTEAFF TGTGCCAGCAGCCAGTCGGCGGGGACAGCTCTGAACACTGAAGCTTTCTTT TRBD1 many TRBJ1-1 17 TRBV7-9
CASLMRGSTNTEAFF TGTGCCAGCTTAATGAGGGGCAGCACGAACACTGAAGCTTTCTTT . . TRBJ1-1 15 TRBV18
CASSLYNPPHEQYF TGTGCCAGCAGCTTATATAACCCCCCACACGAGCAGTACTTC . few TRBJ2-7 14 TRBV5-4
CASSGGAGNQETQYF TGTGCCAGCAGCGGCGGGGCAGGAAACCAAGAGACCCAGTACTTC . many TRBJ2-5 15 TRBV7-2
CAISGGQHSYEQYF TGTGCCATCAGTGGGGGGCAGCACTCCTACGAGCAGTACTTC . few TRBJ2-7 14 TRBV10-3
CASRVTGTGDGANVLTF TGTGCCAGCAGAGTCACCGGGACAGGGGACGGGGCCAACGTCCTGACTTTC TRBD1 few TRBJ2-6 17 TRBV25-1
CASSESGLRANEKLFF TGTGCCAGCAGTGAATCAGGGTTACGGGCTAATGAAAAACTGTTTTTT . few TRBJ1-4 16 TRBV25-1
CASSSQGTGNTEAFF TGTGCCAGCAGCTCCCAGGGGACAGGGAACACTGAAGCTTTCTTT TRBD1 many TRBJ1-1 15 TRBV7-8
CASSSFTSSGFGNEQFF TGTGCCAGCAGCTCCTTTACTTCTAGCGGATTTGGGAATGAGCAGTTCTTC TRBD2 few TRBJ2-1 17 TRBV7-2
CASSDPGLPYEQYF TGTGCCAGCAGTGACCCGGGACTCCCCTACGAGCAGTACTTC . many TRBJ2-7 14 TRBV6-1
CASTVGQGRAYEQYF TGTGCCAGCACCGTAGGGCAGGGGCGGGCCTACGAGCAGTACTTC . . TRBJ2-7 15 TRBV6-1
CSASDRGEKLFF TGCAGTGCTAGTGACAGGGGCGAAAAACTGTTTTTT TRBD1 . TRBJ1-4 12 TRBV20-1
CASSLDREVNYGYTF TGTGCCAGCAGCTTGGACAGGGAGGTTAACTATGGCTACACCTTC TRBD1 many TRBJ1-2 15 TRBV7-9
CASSLGATGTGELFF TGTGCCAGCAGCTTAGGCGCTACGGGCACCGGGGAGCTGTTTTTT . . TRBJ2-2 15 TRBV7-2
CASEGQRGVNNEQFF TGTGCCAGCGAAGGCCAGCGGGGGGTCAACAATGAGCAGTTCTTC TRBD2 few TRBJ2-1 15 TRBV6-1
CASGRGGGPYNEQFF TGTGCCAGCGGGCGCGGGGGGGGGCCCTACAATGAGCAGTTCTTC TRBD2 few TRBJ2-1 15 TRBV2
CASSLVGTGVGDTQYF TGTGCCAGCAGCCTCGTCGGGACAGGGGTGGGAGATACGCAGTATTTT TRBD1 . TRBJ2-3 16 TRBV3-1
CASSFLEIYEQYF TGTGCCAGCAGTTTTCTGGAGATCTACGAGCAGTACTTC . . TRBJ2-7 13 TRBV12-3/TRBV12-4
CASSLGVQSNQPQHF TGTGCCAGCAGCTTAGGGGTACAGAGCAATCAGCCCCAGCATTTT . few TRBJ1-5 15 TRBV7-2
CSVEDPRHGYTF TGCAGCGTTGAAGATCCCAGACATGGCTACACCTTC . few TRBJ1-2 12 TRBV29-1
CASSFGTFLRGNQPQHF TGTGCCAGCAGTTTCGGGACATTTCTGAGAGGGAATCAGCCCCAGCATTTT . few TRBJ1-5 17 TRBV28
CSAGQGADEQYF TGCAGTGCTGGACAGGGGGCGGACGAGCAGTACTTC TRBD1 few TRBJ2-7 12 TRBV20-1
CASTPEGGLAGADTQYF TGTGCCAGCACCCCCGAGGGGGGACTAGCGGGAGCAGATACGCAGTATTTT TRBD2 . TRBJ2-3 17 TRBV12-3/TRBV12-4
CASSLTGLTGNTIYF TGTGCCAGCAGCTTGACAGGGTTGACTGGAAACACCATATATTTT TRBD1 many TRBJ1-3 15 TRBV7-2
CASSLVSTVIHVTEAFF TGTGCCAGCAGCTTAGTATCCACCGTGATTCACGTCACTGAAGCTTTCTTT . . TRBJ1-1 17 TRBV7-2
CASSPLRGTLNEQYF TGTGCCAGCAGCCCCCTAAGGGGGACGTTGAACGAGCAGTACTTC . many TRBJ2-7 15 TRBV11-2
CASRQGINSEGTQYF TGTGCCAGCCGTCAGGGAATTAATAGTGAAGGGACCCAGTACTTC . many TRBJ2-5 15 TRBV7-6
CASSYRAGGIPYEQYF TGTGCCAGCAGCTACAGAGCAGGGGGTATACCCTACGAGCAGTACTTC TRBD1 . TRBJ2-7 16 TRBV11-2
CASSTDRDSPLHF TGTGCCAGCTCAACAGACCGGGATTCACCCCTCCACTTT . . TRBJ1-6 13 TRBV18
CASSSSGFQETQYF TGTGCCAGCAGCTCGAGCGGTTTCCAAGAGACCCAGTACTTC . . TRBJ2-5 14 TRBV7-9
CASSSLRELFF TGTGCCAGCAGTTCCCTCCGCGAGCTGTTTTTT . few TRBJ2-2 11 TRBV12-3/TRBV12-4
CASSPNPLAGGGNEQFF TGCGCCAGCAGCCCAAACCCTCTAGCGGGGGGAGGAAATGAGCAGTTCTTC TRBD2 . TRBJ2-1 17 TRBV5-1
CATSDSTPGQGVGYTF TGTGCCACCAGTGATAGTACCCCGGGACAGGGGGTTGGCTACACCTTC TRBD1 . TRBJ1-2 16 TRBV24-1
CAAREAGGSTDTQYF TGTGCCGCCCGGGAAGCGGGGGGTAGTACAGATACGCAGTATTTT TRBD2 . TRBJ2-3 15 TRBV6-2/TRBV6-3
CSARELDTFYNEQFF TGCAGTGCTAGAGAATTGGACACCTTCTACAATGAGCAGTTCTTC . few TRBJ2-1 15 TRBV20-1
CASSSWTGATNYGYTF TGTGCCAGCAGCTCCTGGACTGGGGCGACTAACTATGGCTACACCTTC . few TRBJ1-2 16 TRBV7-2
CASSLNWDGYTF TGTGCCAGCAGCTTGAATTGGGACGGCTACACCTTC . once TRBJ1-2 12 TRBV5-5
CASSYLLNPNNEQFF TGTGCCAGCAGTTACTTGCTGAACCCAAACAATGAGCAGTTCTTC . few TRBJ2-1 15 TRBV6-2/TRBV6-3
CATDDRVGTGELFF TGTGCAACAGACGACAGGGTCGGCACCGGGGAGCTGTTTTTT TRBD1 . TRBJ2-2 14 TRBV28
CASSSRPGQGISGANVLTF TGTGCCAGCAGTTCAAGGCCGGGACAGGGGATCTCTGGGGCCAACGTCCTGACTTTC TRBD1 . TRBJ2-6 19 TRBV28
CASSLGTLGYGYTF TGTGCCAGCAGTTTAGGCACGCTGGGCTATGGCTACACCTTC . few TRBJ1-2 14 TRBV28
CASSSPTGVSADTQYF TGTGCCAGCAGCTCCCCTACGGGGGTAAGCGCAGATACGCAGTATTTT . few TRBJ2-3 16 TRBV11-3
CASSRETLREGGAYEQYF TGTGCCAGCAGCCGAGAAACCCTGCGGGAGGGAGGAGCATACGAGCAGTACTTC TRBD2 few TRBJ2-7 18 TRBV5-6
CSARVVRNSNQPQHF TGCAGTGCTAGAGTTGTCAGAAATAGCAATCAGCCCCAGCATTTT . . TRBJ1-5 15 TRBV20-1
CSVQGPGYTF TGCAGCGTACAGGGGCCAGGCTACACCTTC TRBD1 . TRBJ1-2 10 TRBV29-1